This T cell receptor (beta chain) comes out of a study of regulatory T cells in long-lasting Graves disease. Study-wide findings and caveats: With persistent disease, TRBV28, TRBJ1-2 and TRBJ2-5 were the favored segments.

Germline-derived CDR1 and CDR2 are KGHSY and FQNENV. The J segment lost 6 bases and the V segment lost 4 bases, leaving 8 bases of the junction unmatched. The CDR3 spans 14 residues. Time point indicated: newly diagnosed GD, antithyroid drugs for less than 3 months. PBMC-derived RNA was used for the TCR library. Doctors identified Graves' disease using the American Thyroid Association guidelines. Staff drew about 8.9 milliliters of peripheral blood into EDTA tubes. For TCR beta, libraries came from iRepertoire HTBI primers and Arm-PCR of CDR3 regions. TCRdb recomputed calls from the multiplex PCR reads with MiXCR, one row per CDR3 protein. The sample records about 300,000 distinct CDR3 sequences, 15% to 20% being singletons. A remark on this clonotype: Its target is not known.

The starting material was peripheral blood mononuclear cells (PBMCs), obtained at new diagnosis, from a patient treated with antithyroid drugs. The chain has TRBV16 and TRBJ1-2, with 7 nucleotides matching TRBD1. The clonotype originates from a female donor with Graves disease. The CDR3 region has the DNA TGTGCCAGCAGCCGAGAACAGGGGATGAATGGCTACACCTTC. This encodes CASSREQGMNGYTF.